What follows is one T cell receptor (beta chain) and its context. The antigen is undetermined. CDR1 is SEHNR, CDR2 FQNEAQ, per germline (reference sequence). The CDR3 totals 14 residues. Trimming took 4 bases from V and 4 from J; bases not matched to a gene: 2. This entry belongs to a study of OX40 agonist ivuxolimab in advanced cancers. The study's findings and limits: Both CD4+ and CD8+ T cell populations in blood had undergone clonal expansion by week 6 at 0.1 to 3.0 mg/kg. Expanded clones tended on average to be more numerous among CD8+ T cells than CD4+.

The assay was immunoSEQ multiplex PCR, and TCRdb's table has in-frame clones only and misses some. The sample has approximately 74,000 clones, approximately 92% seen once. The source material was CD4+ or CD8+ T cells sorted from blood, sampled in a trial of the OX40 agonist ivuxolimab. The V gene is TRBV7-9, the J gene TRBJ1-5, with 9 positions matching TRBD1. The clonotype originates from an adult with an advanced solid tumor such as melanoma, head and neck, liver or kidney cancer. CDR3 amino acids: CASSSDRGNQPQHF. CDR3 DNA sequence: TGTGCCAGCAGCTCAGACAGGGGGAATCAGCCCCAGCATTTT.